The rows below give T cell receptor beta chains drawn from one sample of a study of blood T cells in healthy people across ages. TCRdb independently ran MiXCR on the 5' RACE reads; one entry per CDR3 protein. The table records approximately 1,100,000 distinct CDR3 sequences, roughly 45% of them present only once. Source material: blood. These TCRs come from a woman between 55 and 75 years old in good health. CDR3s include the opening cysteine and the closing phenylalanine or tryptophan.

V gene	J gene	CDR3 protein
TRBV11-2	TRBJ2-7	CASSSLPLGEQYF
TRBV20-1	TRBJ2-3	CSAAGTGTADTQYF
TRBV4-2	TRBJ2-1	CASSQDRGDEQFF
TRBV21-1	TRBJ2-7	CASGGTSGSYEQYF
TRBV7-9	TRBJ1-5	CASSSPGSDQPQHF
TRBV10-3	TRBJ2-1	CAISEPEDPNNEQFF
TRBV4-2	TRBJ2-5	CASSQDPVAGAAETQYF
TRBV24-1	TRBJ2-3	CATSDGDREVTDTQYF
TRBV4-2	TRBJ2-7	CASSLFQGYLYEQYF
TRBV15	TRBJ1-2	CATSRDLGPLQDYGYTF
TRBV21-1	NA	CASSNGLAGGPGETQYF
TRBV12-3/TRBV12-4	TRBJ2-2	CASSLGLIYGELFF
TRBV29-1	TRBJ2-7	CSVETSDRSSYEQYF
TRBV28	NA	CASSFLAGVGYEQYF
TRBV27	TRBJ1-2	CASGPVGSVYGYTF
TRBV7-8	TRBJ2-7	CGSPVARPSYEQYF
TRBV11-2	NA	CASSLVTGPKTPTFYEQYF
TRBV9	NA	CASSVGIGQYEQYF
TRBV4-2	TRBJ2-2	CASSHTSGINTGELFF
TRBV7-9	TRBJ2-5	CASSSADSQIDKLTQYF
TRBV3-1	TRBJ2-1	CASSQVVDEQFF
TRBV7-9	TRBJ2-5	CASSLAPGTGGETQYF
TRBV6-6	TRBJ2-5	CASSQQTGVKETQYF
TRBV15	TRBJ2-7	CATSRAAGARYEQYF
TRBV27	TRBJ2-7	CASSLRVRDISYEQYF
TRBV18	NA	CASSPRDRSVEQYF
TRBV10-3	TRBJ2-1	CAITPGQTYNEQFF
TRBV3-1	TRBJ2-1	CASSQLDRYNEQFF
TRBV7-6	TRBJ2-7	CASSSDGGSYEQYF
TRBV20-1	TRBJ2-7	CSASRQATYEQYF
TRBV20-1	TRBJ2-7	CSAEKRERSYEQYF
TRBV6-4	TRBJ1-2	CASSDGQGAHYGYTF
TRBV19	TRBJ1-4	CASSMRDNIEKLFF
TRBV20-1	TRBJ2-1	CSAKSRDNYNEQFF
TRBV20-1	TRBJ1-4	CSAKHGAFLGEKLFF
TRBV6-5	TRBJ2-1	CASRPTSGPYNEQFF
TRBV4-2	TRBJ2-5	CASSQAASGQETQYF
TRBV20-1	TRBJ1-2	CSAETGVGRYGYTF
TRBV5-1	TRBJ2-3	CASSLPSGITDTQYF
TRBV9	TRBJ2-1	CASSTRDYDNEQFF